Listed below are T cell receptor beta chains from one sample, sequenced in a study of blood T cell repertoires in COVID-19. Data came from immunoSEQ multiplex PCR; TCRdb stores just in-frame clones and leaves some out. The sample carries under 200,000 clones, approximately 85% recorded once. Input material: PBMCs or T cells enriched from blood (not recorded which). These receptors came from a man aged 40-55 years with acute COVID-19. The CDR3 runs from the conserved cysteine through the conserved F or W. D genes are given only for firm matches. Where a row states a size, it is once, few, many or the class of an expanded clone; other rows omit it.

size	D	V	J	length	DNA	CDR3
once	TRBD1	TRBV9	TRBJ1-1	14	TGTGCCAGCAGGCCGGGGACAGCGAAGACTGAAGCTTTCTTT	CASRPGTAKTEAFF
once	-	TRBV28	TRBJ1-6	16	TGTGCCAGCACAGGGCACCGGGCCAAGCGGGGTTCACCCCTCCACTTT	CASTGHRAKRGSPLHF
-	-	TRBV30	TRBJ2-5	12	TGTGCCTGGAGTGATCTAGGAGAGACCCAGTACTTC	CAWSDLGETQYF
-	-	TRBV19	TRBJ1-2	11	TGTGCCAGTAGTATCCGCTATGGCTACACCTTC	CASSIRYGYTF
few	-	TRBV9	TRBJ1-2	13	TGTGCCAGCAGCGCGGGACTGCTCTATGGCTACACCTTC	CASSAGLLYGYTF
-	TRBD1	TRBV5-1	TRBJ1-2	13	TGCGCCAGCAGCTTAAGAGACAGGGTCGGCTACACCTTC	CASSLRDRVGYTF
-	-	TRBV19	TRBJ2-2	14	TGTGCCAGTAGTTGGGGCCCCAACACCGGGGAGCTGTTTTTT	CASSWGPNTGELFF
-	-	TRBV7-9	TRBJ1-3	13	TGTGCCAGCAGCTTCGAGCTAAGAAACACCATATATTTT	CASSFELRNTIYF
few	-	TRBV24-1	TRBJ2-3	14	TGTGCCACCAGTGATCGACGGGGCACAGATACGCAGTATTTT	CATSDRRGTDTQYF
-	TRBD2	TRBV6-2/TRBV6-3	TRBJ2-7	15	TGTGCCAGCAGTTGGTTTCTAGCGGAGAGCTACGAGCAGTACTTC	CASSWFLAESYEQYF
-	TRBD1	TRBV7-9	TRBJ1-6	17	TGTGCCAGCAGCCCAACGGGACAGGGGCCGTATAATTCACCCCTCCACTTT	CASSPTGQGPYNSPLHF
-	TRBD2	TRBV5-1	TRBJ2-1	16	TGCGCCAGCACCCCCCGAGGGAGGGACGTCTACAATGAGCAGTTCTTC	CASTPRGRDVYNEQFF
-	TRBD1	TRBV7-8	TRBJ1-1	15	TGTGCCAGCAGCCGCCTCGCAGGGGGGAACACTGAAGCTTTCTTT	CASSRLAGGNTEAFF
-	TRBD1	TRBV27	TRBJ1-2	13	TGTGCCAGCAGTTCTGGGACAGCCTATGGCTACACCTTC	CASSSGTAYGYTF
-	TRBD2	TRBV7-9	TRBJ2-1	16	TGTGCCAGCAGCTCGTTAGCGGGAGGGTCCTACAATGAGCAGTTCTTC	CASSSLAGGSYNEQFF
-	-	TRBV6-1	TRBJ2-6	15	TGTGCCAGCAGTGAAATAACTTCTGGGGCCAACGTCCTGACTTTC	CASSEITSGANVLTF
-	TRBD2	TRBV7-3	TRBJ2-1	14	TGTGCCAGCAGTTCCCACAGACTAGCGCATGAGCAGTTCTTC	CASSSHRLAHEQFF
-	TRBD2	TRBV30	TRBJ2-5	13	TGTGCCTGTAGACTAGCGGGACCGGAGACCCAGTACTTC	CACRLAGPETQYF
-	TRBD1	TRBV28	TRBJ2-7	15	TGTGCCAGCAGGAGGCCGGGACAGGGGCACCACGAGCAGTACTTC	CASRRPGQGHHEQYF
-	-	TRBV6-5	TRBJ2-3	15	TGTGCCAGCAGCGCTTCTGCGGGATCCACAGATACGCAGTATTTT	CASSASAGSTDTQYF
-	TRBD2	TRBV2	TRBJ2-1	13	TGTGCCAGCGGGACTAGCGGGAGTTATGAGCAGTTCTTC	CASGTSGSYEQFF
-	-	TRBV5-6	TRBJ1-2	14	TGTGCCAGCAGACCCCAGGACAGAGAGTATGGCTACACCTTC	CASRPQDREYGYTF
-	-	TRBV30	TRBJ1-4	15	TGTGCCTGGAACCTCCGACAGGTCGGGAATGAAAAACTGTTTTTT	CAWNLRQVGNEKLFF
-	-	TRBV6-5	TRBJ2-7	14	TGTGCCAGCAGTCCACAGGGACAAGTCTACGAGCAGTACTTC	CASSPQGQVYEQYF
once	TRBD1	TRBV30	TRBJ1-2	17	TGTGCCTTCCCATCATCCGGGACAGGGAAGAGTCACTATGGCTACACCTTC	CAFPSSGTGKSHYGYTF
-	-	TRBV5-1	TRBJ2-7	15	TGCGCCAGCAGCTTGGGACCAAGCGGTGACTACGAGCAGTACTTC	CASSLGPSGDYEQYF
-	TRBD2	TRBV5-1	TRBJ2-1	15	TGCGCCAGCAGCGGAGGACTAGCGGCCCTCAATGAGCAGTTCTTC	CASSGGLAALNEQFF
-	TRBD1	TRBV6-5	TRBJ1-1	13	TGTGCCAGCAGGACAGGGCCGAACACTGAAGCTTTCTTT	CASRTGPNTEAFF
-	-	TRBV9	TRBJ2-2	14	TGTGCCAGCAGCCCTAAACTAGTTCCCGGGGAGCTGTTTTTT	CASSPKLVPGELFF
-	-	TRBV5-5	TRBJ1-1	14	TGTGCCAGCAGCCCGGAACAGATCTTTTTTGAAGCTTTCTTT	CASSPEQIFFEAFF
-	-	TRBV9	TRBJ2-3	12	TGTGCCAGCAGCCTGTTAGACAGTAAGCAGTATTTT	CASSLLDSKQYF
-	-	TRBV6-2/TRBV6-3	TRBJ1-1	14	TGTGCCAGCAGTTACGCGATAACGAACACTGAAGCTTTCTTT	CASSYAITNTEAFF
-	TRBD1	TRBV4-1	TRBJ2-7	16	TGCGCCAGCAGCCAAGTAGTCGGGACAGGGGTCTACGAGCAGTACTTC	CASSQVVGTGVYEQYF
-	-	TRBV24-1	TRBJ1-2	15	TGTGCCACCAGTGATCCAGGTTTAGCTAACTATGGCTACACCTTC	CATSDPGLANYGYTF
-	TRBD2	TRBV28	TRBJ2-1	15	TGTGCCAGCAGTCTGGGACTAGCGGAGAGCAATGAGCAGTTCTTC	CASSLGLAESNEQFF
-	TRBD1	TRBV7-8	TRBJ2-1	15	TGTGCCAGCAGCTTGACAGGGGGCCTACACAATGAGCAGTTCTTC	CASSLTGGLHNEQFF
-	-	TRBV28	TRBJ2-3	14	TGTGCCAGCAGTTTAGACGGGAGTGGCGATACGCAGTATTTT	CASSLDGSGDTQYF
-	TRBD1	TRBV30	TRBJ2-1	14	TGTGCCTGGAGGGGACAGAGCTCCTACAATGAGCAGTTCTTC	CAWRGQSSYNEQFF
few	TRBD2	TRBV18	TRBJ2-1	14	TGTGCCAGCTCACCTCGCAGCGGGAGCGATGAGCAGTTCTTC	CASSPRSGSDEQFF
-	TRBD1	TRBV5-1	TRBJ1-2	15	TGCGCCAGCAGCTCCGTGAGACAGGGAGTCTATGGCTACACCTTC	CASSSVRQGVYGYTF
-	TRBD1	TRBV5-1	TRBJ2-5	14	TGCGCCAGCAGCCCTTGGGACAGGGCAGAGACCCAGTACTTC	CASSPWDRAETQYF
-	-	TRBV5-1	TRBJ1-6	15	TGCGCCAGCAGTCAAGATCGGTCCTATAATTCACCCCTCCACTTT	CASSQDRSYNSPLHF
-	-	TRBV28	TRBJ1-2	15	TGTGCCAGCAGACCGGGACAACGAGCTAACTATGGCTACACCTTC	CASRPGQRANYGYTF
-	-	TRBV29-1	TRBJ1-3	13	TGCAGCGTTGGTTCGGTGTTGGGAAACACCATATATTTT	CSVGSVLGNTIYF
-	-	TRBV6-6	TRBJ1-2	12	TGTGCCAGCCAGGACAATAACTATGGCTACACCTTC	CASQDNNYGYTF
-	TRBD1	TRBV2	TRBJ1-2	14	TGTGCCAGCTACCGGGACAGGGGATACCATGGCTACACCTTC	CASYRDRGYHGYTF
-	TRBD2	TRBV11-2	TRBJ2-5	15	TGTGCCAGCAGCTTCATGAGCGGGAGGGGAGAGACCCAGTACTTC	CASSFMSGRGETQYF
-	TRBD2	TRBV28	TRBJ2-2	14	TGTGCCCACGGGGGAGGGGCGAGGACCGGGGAGCTGTTTTTT	CAHGGGARTGELFF